These 24 T cell receptor beta chains originate from one sample sequenced in a study of cytomegalovirus exposure and HLA in healthy donors. Sequencing was performed with immunoSEQ multiplex PCR; in TCRdb, only in-frame clones are kept and a portion is missing. Among about 66,000 clones, around 97% were seen once, and the ten largest hold around 1.5%. The sample was PBMCs. These receptor sequences come from a woman aged 18-29 years in good health and CMV-seropositive.

The rearrangement uses TRBV9 and TRBJ1-1; TRBD1 aligns across 8 bases. Germline values: CDR1 SGDLS, CDR2 YYNGEE. CDR3 length: 16 amino acids. V shed 3 bases, J shed 1 base, and the junction held 8 bases outside the gene matches. The CDR3 here is CASSGGPGTGNTEAFF. CDR3 coding DNA: TGTGCCAGCAGCGGAGGTCCCGGGACAGGGAACACTGAAGCTTTCTTT.

J is TRBJ1-1 and V is TRBV5-1; TRBD1 matches at 8 bases. The CDR3 length is 17 residues. Germline V gene sequence: CDR1 SGHRS, CDR2 YFSETQ. After removal of 4 bases from V and 0 bases from J, the junction contained 11 bases not matched to a gene. CDR3 loop: CASSGRQGTLLNTEAFF. CDR3 DNA sequence: TGCGCCAGCAGCGGAAGACAGGGGACTCTCTTGAACACTGAAGCTTTCTTT.

The V gene is TRBV6-5, the J gene TRBJ2-7, with TRBD2 identical over 12 bases. CDR3 length equals 16 residues. The germline V gene encodes CDR1 MNHEY and CDR2 SVGAGI. The junction had 7 bases not matched to a gene; V was cut back by 2 bases and J by 5 bases. CDR3 DNA: TGTGCCAGCAGTTACCAAGGACTAGCGGGAACGGACGAGCAGTACTTC. Its protein is CASSYQGLAGTDEQYF.

CDR3 DNA sequence: TGTGCCAGCAGCTTGGGCTTTGAGGGACTAGCGGGACAAGAGACCCAGTACTTC. Translation gives CASSLGFEGLAGQETQYF. The rearrangement joins TRBV5-6 to TRBJ2-5, with 13 bases that match TRBD2. This CDR3 region has 18 residues. From germline, CDR1 is SGHDT and CDR2 YYEEEE. J was trimmed by 2 bases and V by 0 bases; bases with no gene match: 7.

The CDR3 DNA sequence: TGTGCCAGCACCTCGACAGGGATGATAAACTATGGCTACACCTTC. This codes for CASTSTGMINYGYTF. The chain links TRBV28 to TRBJ1-2, with 7 nucleotides matching TRBD1. The CDR3 consists of 15 residues. V shed 7 bases and J 2 bases; nucleotides not matched to a gene: 10. Per germline, CDR1 MDHEN and CDR2 SYDVKM.

The chain is built from TRBV4-2 and TRBJ1-5; TRBD1 is a possible D gene (5 bases). This CDR3 contains 16 residues. The germline V and J ends were trimmed by 4 bases and 3 bases, with 16 bases remaining between them. Germline values: CDR1 LGHNA, CDR2 YNFKEQ. The CDR3: CASSLGLGRDNQPQHF. As DNA, the CDR3 is TGTGCCAGCAGCCTTGGGTTAGGCAGGGACAATCAGCCCCAGCATTTT.

The V gene is TRBV19, the J gene TRBJ1-5; 10 bases map to TRBD1. The V segment lost 6 bases and the J segment 0 bases; nucleotides outside the gene matches: 8. From germline, CDR1 is LNHDA and CDR2 SQIVND (reference sequence). CDR3 length: 17 residues. Written as DNA, the CDR3 is TGTGCCAGTAGACCTTCCGGGACAGGGGATAGCAATCAGCCCCAGCATTTT. The encoded protein is CASRPSGTGDSNQPQHF.

V is TRBV10-3 and J is TRBJ2-2; TRBD1 aligns across 7 bases. Trimming took 3 bases from V and 3 from J; bases not matched to a gene: 7. This CDR3 region has 16 residues. Germline CDR1 is ENHRY and CDR2 is SYGVKD. The CDR3, as DNA: TGTGCCATCAGTGAAGGGGCAGGGGGATACACCGGGGAGCTGTTTTTT. As protein: CAISEGAGGYTGELFF.

This clone was seen only once. V and J are TRBV30 and TRBJ2-1, with 10 nucleotides matching TRBD2. The J segment lost 0 bases and the V segment lost 5 bases, leaving 7 bases of the junction unmatched. Germline CDR1 is GTSNPN and CDR2 is SVGIG (reference sequence). CDR3 length: 16 residues. In DNA, the CDR3 is TGTGCCTGGCGGCCTAGCGGGGGCAGCTCCTACAATGAGCAGTTCTTC. This translates into CAWRPSGGSSYNEQFF.

The chain uses TRBV7-8 and TRBJ2-7; TRBD2 might be the D (6 bases). Germline values: CDR1 SGHVS, CDR2 FQNEAQ. V dropped 4 bases and J dropped 6 bases, with 19 bases sitting between them. The length of the CDR3 is 15 residues. CDR3 region: CASSSGHSLGGEQYF. CDR3 nucleotide sequence: TGTGCCAGCAGCTCCGGACACTCGCTGGGAGGCGAGCAGTACTTC.

This chain joins TRBV4-2 and TRBJ2-7, with TRBD2 matching 11 bases. Germline values: CDR1 LGHNA, CDR2 YNFKEQ. The CDR3 extends over 14 amino acids. V dropped 7 bases and J dropped 3; count of bases not matched to a gene: 5. This CDR3 reads CASTPTSGDYEQYF. CDR3 DNA: TGTGCCAGCACCCCGACTAGCGGGGACTACGAGCAGTACTTC.

The CDR3 nucleotides are TGTGCCAGCAGCCAAGAAGGAGGCGGGAGGATGCGGGAGACCCAGTACTTC. Translating it yields CASSQEGGGRMRETQYF. This chain connects TRBV14 to TRBJ2-5; the match to TRBD2 covers 8 bases. After removal of 0 bases from V and 5 bases from J, the junction contained 11 bases not matched to a gene. CDR1 is SGHDN and CDR2 is FVKESK in the germline V gene. CDR3 length equals 17 residues. Variable domain in full (rest from reference TRBV14 and TRBJ2-5): EAGVTQFPSHSVIEKGQTVTLRCDPISGHDNLYWYRRVMGKEIKFLLHFVKESKQDESGMPNNRFLAERTGGTYSTLKVQPAELEDSGVYFCASSQEGGGRMRETQYFGPGTRLLVL.

The rearrangement joins TRBV5-1 to TRBJ2-7; 8 bases map to TRBD1. CDR3 length: 14 amino acids. V shed 0 bases and J 5 bases; nucleotides not matched to a gene: 4. Germline assignment: CDR1 SGHRS and CDR2 YFSETQ. The CDR3 nucleotides read TGCGCCAGCAGCTTGGCACAGGGGGTCAACGAGCAGTACTTC. Protein sequence: CASSLAQGVNEQYF. Using reference TRBV5-1 and TRBJ2-7 for the parts outside the CDR3, the full variable domain is KAGVTQTPRYLIKTRGQQVTLSCSPISGHRSVSWYQQTPGQGLQFLFEYFSETQRNKGNFPGRFSGRQFSNSRSEMNVSTLELGDSALYLCASSLAQGVNEQYFGPGTRLTVT.

V usage is TRBV15 and J usage is TRBJ2-4, with a weak D call TRBD1 (6 bases). Germline-derived CDR1 and CDR2 are LNHNV and YYDKDF (reference sequence). This CDR3 comprises 15 residues. Between the trimmed V and J ends, which lost 0 bases and 4 bases, there was a span of 10 bases. The CDR3 region has the DNA TGTGCCACCAGCAGAGATAGAGGGGGAAAAAACATTCAGTACTTC. Amino acid sequence: CATSRDRGGKNIQYF.

The CDR3: CASSLGPAGTHNEQFF. CDR3 nucleotides: TGTGCCAGCAGCTTAGGCCCTGCGGGGACCCACAATGAGCAGTTCTTC. The V call is TRBV7-8, the J call TRBJ2-1; possibly TRBD2 for D (6 bases). Germline assignment: CDR1 SGHVS and CDR2 FQNEAQ. The CDR3 contains 16 residues. V lost 1 base to trimming and J lost 5 bases, with 15 bases between them.

The genes are TRBV30 and TRBJ2-3; TRBD2 might be the D (6 bases). The V and J ends lost 1 base and 8 bases respectively, with 19 bases between them. This CDR3 contains 15 residues. Germline V gene lookup returns CDR1 GTSNPN and CDR2 SVGIG (reference sequence). The CDR3 sequence is CAWSEGIGVEGTQYF. Written as DNA, the CDR3 is TGTGCCTGGAGTGAGGGAATTGGGGTGGAGGGTACGCAGTATTTT.

The rearrangement joins TRBV27 to TRBJ1-1; 8 bases match TRBD1. Germline V lookup: CDR1 MNHEY, CDR2 SMNVEV (reference sequence). With 6 bases clipped from V and 5 bases from J, the junction kept 20 bases outside the gene matches. The CDR3 totals 18 residues. The CDR3 DNA sequence: TGTGCCAGCAGACACCACATCGGGACAGGCGAGGGGAGGACTGAAGCTTTCTTT. It specifies CASRHHIGTGEGRTEAFF.

The CDR3 region is CASSYSPGYQPQHF. CDR3 coding DNA: TGTGCCAGCAGTTACTCACCGGGGTATCAGCCCCAGCATTTT. The chain couples TRBV6-5 to TRBJ1-5; D not certain. The V end lost 0 bases, the J end lost 5 bases, and 8 bases lay between the germline ends. The CDR3 sequence is 14 residues long. Germline V CDR1 and CDR2: MNHEY, SVGAGI.

The chain carries TRBV12-5 and TRBJ1-3; possibly TRBD1 for D (6 bases). V lost 7 bases, J lost 8 bases, and 12 bases lay in between. The germline V gene encodes CDR1 LGHNT and CDR2 FRNRAP. There are 12 residues in the CDR3. The CDR3 DNA reads TGTGCTAGTGCCGGCAGGGGTGACACCATATATTTT. Protein: CASAGRGDTIYF.

This rearrangement joins TRBV28 to TRBJ1-4; no clear D. Trimming removed 4 bases at V and 4 bases at J, with 10 bases between. This CDR3 region has 14 residues. CDR1 MDHEN and CDR2 SYDVKM come from the germline V gene. The CDR3 sequence: CASSSGFGNEKLFF. CDR3 nucleotides: TGTGCCAGCAGTTCCGGGTTTGGTAATGAAAAACTGTTTTTT.

The rearrangement uses TRBV6-1 and TRBJ2-7, with D possibly being TRBD2 (5 bases). V gave up 4 bases and J gave up 1 base, with 14 bases separating them. CDR1 and CDR2 (germline): MNHNS, SASEGT. The CDR3 is made up of 15 amino acids. DNA for the CDR3: TGTGCCAGCAGTGTGTTAAGTAGCGAATCCTACGAGCAGTACTTC. Its protein is CASSVLSSESYEQYF.

The V and J genes are TRBV27 and TRBJ1-1, with TRBD1 matching over 10 bases. Germline loops: CDR1 MNHEY, CDR2 SMNVEV (reference sequence). The CDR3 is made up of 14 amino acids. With 8 bases clipped from V and 6 bases from J, the junction kept 9 bases outside the gene matches. This chain's CDR3 is CASRRQGANSEAFF. The CDR3, as DNA: TGTGCCAGCCGTAGACAGGGGGCTAATTCTGAAGCTTTCTTT.

This clone came up once. The V and J genes are TRBV4-2 and TRBJ1-5; 7 positions agree with TRBD1. The CDR3 consists of 13 residues. Trimming cost V 4 bases and J 7 bases; bases outside gene matches: 4. The germline V gene has CDR1 LGHNA and CDR2 YNFKEQ. CDR3 DNA sequence: TGTGCCAGCAGCCCGACAGGGAGGCAGCCCCAGCATTTT. This codes for CASSPTGRQPQHF.

This chain joins TRBV29-1 and TRBJ2-7; a weak D match, TRBD2 (5 bases). CDR1 SQVTM and CDR2 ANQGSEA come from the germline V gene. V lost 4 bases to trimming and J lost 1 base, with 14 bases between them. The CDR3 runs 14 residues. Here the CDR3 reads CSVGVGRGSYEQYF. CDR3 nucleotides: TGCAGCGTTGGGGTTGGTCGGGGATCCTACGAGCAGTACTTC.